A single sample gave rise to the 10 T cell receptor beta chains below, sequenced in a study of CD8+ T cells in alopecia areata. The sorting of pooled cutaneous lymph node cells relied on CD4, CD8alpha, NKG2D, NKG2ACE and other markers. Investigators isolated RNA and reverse transcribed it into cDNA to act as the sequencing template. Data came from immunoSEQ multiplex PCR; TCRdb stores just in-frame clones and leaves some out. The record shows over 250,000 clones for this sample, with no singletons present. The specimen was CD4+ T cells sorted from a lymph node. These receptors came from a C3H/HeJ mouse with alopecia areata. This line is of MHC haplotype H2-k.

Comment on this clone: Gene names refer to mouse genes. The missing CDR3 end, 4 residues past where the read stops, is filled in from the germline J gene. The genes are TRBV13-2 and TRBJ2-5; the match to TRBD2 covers 8 bases. The CDR3 is 15 amino acids. Per the germline V gene, CDR1 is NNHNN and CDR2 is SYGAGS (reference sequence). Partial CDR3 DNA: TGTGCCAGCGGTGATGGACTGGGGTTGGAAGAC. It codes for CASGDGLGLED. The whole CDR3 protein is CASGDGLGLEDTQYF.

This clone showed up many times. Gene labels here are mouse ones. With the read ending 4 residues before the CDR3 end, the germline J gene is used to fill in that end. This specimen includes other DNA sequences encoding the same CDR3. The chain is built from TRBV13-1 and TRBJ1-2, with 9 nucleotides matching TRBD1. The junction had 3 bases not matched to a gene; V was cut back by 3 bases and J by 3 bases. The CDR3 loop spans 14 amino acids. CDR1 and CDR2 from the germline V gene are NSHNY and SYGAGN. The CDR3 sequence is CASSGGQGDSDYTF. The sequenced CDR3 bases are TGTGCCAGCAGTGGGGGACAGGGAGACTCC.

This clone was observed a few times. Mouse germline and gene names are used. The read comes to an end 4 residues before the CDR3 does, leaving the germline J gene to fill in the end. The identical CDR3 is also encoded by other nucleotide sequences in the sample. This sequence joins TRBV19 and TRBJ2-2; TRBD2 matches at 10 bases. Germline lookup yields CDR1 FNHDT and CDR2 SITEND (reference sequence). V was pared by 4 bases and J by 3 bases, with 3 bases of the junction left unmatched. The CDR3 spans 15 residues. Incomplete CDR3 DNA: TGTGCCAGCAGTCGGACTGGGGGCTACACCGGG. This encodes CASSRTGGYTG. The complete CDR3 protein is CASSRTGGYTGQLYF. Variable domain in full (rest from reference TRBV19 and TRBJ2-2): GGIITQTPKFLIGQEGQKLTLKCQQNFNHDTMYWYRQDSGKGLRLIYYSITENDLQKGDLSEGYDASREKKSSFSLTVTSAQKNEMAVFLCASSRTGGYTGQLYFGEGSKLTVL.

This clone has a handful of counts. Genes and germline are mouse. Partial CDR3 DNA: TGCACCTCGGGACAGGGGAACTATGCT. It is translated as CTSGQGNYA. The whole CDR3 is CTSGQGNYAEQFF. The chain employs TRBV1 and TRBJ2-1; TRBD1 matches at 10 bases. The read terminates 4 residues before the CDR3 end, so the remaining end is supplied by the germline J gene. The V segment lost 10 bases and the J segment 1 base; nucleotides outside the gene matches: 1. This CDR3 region has 13 residues. Germline V gene sequence: CDR1 NSQYPW, CDR2 LRSPGD (reference sequence).

This clone was seen more than once but under ten times. The genes and germline here are from mouse. The CDR3 is cut off 3 residues early in the read; its end comes from the germline J gene. V is TRBV19 and J is TRBJ1-6; the D gene is possibly TRBD1 (6 bases). TRBJ1-6 qualifies as an ORF whose function is uncertain. The germline V and J ends were trimmed by 0 bases and 5 bases, with 9 bases remaining between them. Germline assignment: CDR1 FNHDT and CDR2 SITEND (reference sequence). The CDR3 sequence is 15 residues long. The CDR3: CASSIARTDNSPLYF. The covered CDR3 bases are TGTGCCAGCAGTATAGCCCGGACAGATAATTCGCCC.

This clone was recorded a few times. Gene names refer to mouse genes. The CDR3 extends 4 residues past the end of the read, so its final part is completed from the germline J gene. The V gene is TRBV1, the J gene TRBJ2-3; TRBD2 aligns across 9 bases. The CDR3 covers 16 residues. In germline, CDR1 is NSQYPW, CDR2 LRSPGD (reference sequence). Losses at the gene ends were 1 base for V and 0 bases for J; bases not matched to a gene: 2. The CDR3 bases that were read are TGCACCTGCAGTGCAGTCTGGGGGGGAAGTGCAGAA. Protein sequence: CTCSAVWGGSAE. The whole CDR3 reads CTCSAVWGGSAETLYF.

This clone was picked up a small number of times. Genes and germline come from the mouse. The CDR3 extends 4 residues past the end of the read, so its final part is completed from the germline J gene. The V gene is TRBV1, the J gene TRBJ2-1; TRBD2 agrees at 11 bases. Germline V gene lookup returns CDR1 NSQYPW and CDR2 LRSPGD (reference sequence). The CDR3 length is 15 residues. CDR3 bases read: TGCACCTGCAGTGCAGATCGGGACTGGGGGGCT. Its translation: CTCSADRDWGA. The complete CDR3 sequence is CTCSADRDWGAEQFF.

Note on this clone: Germline and genes here are mouse. The CDR3 end falls 4 residues outside the read, so it is completed with the germline J gene. This chain connects TRBV19 to TRBJ2-7; 8 bases match TRBD2. This CDR3 is built from 14 residues. The V gene's germline CDR1 is FNHDT and CDR2 SITEND (reference sequence). V was pared by 3 bases and J by 3 bases, with 5 bases of the junction left unmatched. CDR3 in amino acids: CASSKSGGFYEQYF. The part of the CDR3 DNA that was read is TGTGCCAGCAGTAAGTCTGGGGGGTTCTAT.

This clone showed up just a few times. The gene names here belong to mouse. The read finishes 4 residues shy of the CDR3 end, and the germline J gene is used to complete it. The chain has TRBV31 and TRBJ2-4; 10 bases line up with TRBD1. CDR3 length: 15 amino acids. CDR1 is GKSSPN, CDR2 SITVG, per germline. The CDR3 bases that were read are TGTGCCTGGAGCTCCCTCCGGGACAGGGGAAAC. Protein sequence: CAWSSLRDRGN. The complete CDR3 protein is CAWSSLRDRGNTLYF.

This clone has a handful of counts. The listed genes are named as in mouse. Sequencing ends 4 residues short of the CDR3 end; the germline J gene provides the rest. The sample holds other DNA sequences that translate to the same CDR3. The V and J genes are TRBV1 and TRBJ1-2; 7 positions match TRBD1. Germline lookup yields CDR1 NSQYPW and CDR2 LRSPGD (reference sequence). The V and J ends lost 0 bases and 2 bases, in that order; junction bases with no gene match: 3. This CDR3 comprises 15 residues. The CDR3 loop is CTCSADRGQNSDYTF. The sequenced CDR3 bases are TGCACCTGCAGTGCAGACAGGGGACAGAACTCC.